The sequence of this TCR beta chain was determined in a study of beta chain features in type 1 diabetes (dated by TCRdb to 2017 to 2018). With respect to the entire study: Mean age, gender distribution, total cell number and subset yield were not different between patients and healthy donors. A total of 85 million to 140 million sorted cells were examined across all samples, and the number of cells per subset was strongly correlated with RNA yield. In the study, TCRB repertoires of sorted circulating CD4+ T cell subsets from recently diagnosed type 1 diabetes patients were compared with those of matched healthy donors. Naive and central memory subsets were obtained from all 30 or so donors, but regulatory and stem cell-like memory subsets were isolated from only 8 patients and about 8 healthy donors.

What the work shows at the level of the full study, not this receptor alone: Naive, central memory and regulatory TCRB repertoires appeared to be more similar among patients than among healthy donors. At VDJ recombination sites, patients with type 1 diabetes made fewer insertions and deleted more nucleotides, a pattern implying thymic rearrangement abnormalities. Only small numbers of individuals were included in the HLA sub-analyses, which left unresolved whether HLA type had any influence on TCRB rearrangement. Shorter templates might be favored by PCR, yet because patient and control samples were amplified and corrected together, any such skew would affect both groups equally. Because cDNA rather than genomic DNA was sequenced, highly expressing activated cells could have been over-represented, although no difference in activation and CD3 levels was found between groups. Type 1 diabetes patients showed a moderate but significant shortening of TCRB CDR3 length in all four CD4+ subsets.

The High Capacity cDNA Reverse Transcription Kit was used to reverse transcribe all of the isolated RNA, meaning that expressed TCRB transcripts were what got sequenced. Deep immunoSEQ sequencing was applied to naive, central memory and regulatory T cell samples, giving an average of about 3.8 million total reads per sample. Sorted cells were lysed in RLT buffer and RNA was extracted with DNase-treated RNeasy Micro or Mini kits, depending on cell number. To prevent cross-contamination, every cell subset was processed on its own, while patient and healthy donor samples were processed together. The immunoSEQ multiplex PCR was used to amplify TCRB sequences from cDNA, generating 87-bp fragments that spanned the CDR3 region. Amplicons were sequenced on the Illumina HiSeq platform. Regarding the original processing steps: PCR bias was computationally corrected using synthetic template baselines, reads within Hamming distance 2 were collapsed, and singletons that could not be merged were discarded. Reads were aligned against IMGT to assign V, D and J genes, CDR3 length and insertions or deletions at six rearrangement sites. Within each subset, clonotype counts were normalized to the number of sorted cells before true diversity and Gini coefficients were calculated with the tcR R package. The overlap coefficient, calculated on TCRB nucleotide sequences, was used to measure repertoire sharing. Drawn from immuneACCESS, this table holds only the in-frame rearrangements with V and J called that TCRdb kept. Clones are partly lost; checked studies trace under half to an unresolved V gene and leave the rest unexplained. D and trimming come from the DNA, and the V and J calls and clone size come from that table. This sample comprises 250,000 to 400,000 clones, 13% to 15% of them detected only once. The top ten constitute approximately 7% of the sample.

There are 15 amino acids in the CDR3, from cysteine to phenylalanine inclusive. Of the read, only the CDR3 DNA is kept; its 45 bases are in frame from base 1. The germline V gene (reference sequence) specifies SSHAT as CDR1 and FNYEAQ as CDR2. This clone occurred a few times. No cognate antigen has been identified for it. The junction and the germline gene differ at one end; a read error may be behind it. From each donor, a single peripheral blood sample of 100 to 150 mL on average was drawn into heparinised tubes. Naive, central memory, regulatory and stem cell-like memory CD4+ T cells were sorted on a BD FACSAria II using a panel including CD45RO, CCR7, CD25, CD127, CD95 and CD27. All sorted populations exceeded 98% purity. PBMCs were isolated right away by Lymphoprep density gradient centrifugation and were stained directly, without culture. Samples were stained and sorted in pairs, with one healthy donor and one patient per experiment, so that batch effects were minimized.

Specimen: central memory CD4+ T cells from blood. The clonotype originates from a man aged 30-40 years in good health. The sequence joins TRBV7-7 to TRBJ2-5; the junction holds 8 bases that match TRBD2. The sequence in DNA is TGCGCCAGCAGCCGAACCGGGACTAGGGGAGAGACCCAGTACTTC. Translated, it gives CASSRTGTRGETQYF.